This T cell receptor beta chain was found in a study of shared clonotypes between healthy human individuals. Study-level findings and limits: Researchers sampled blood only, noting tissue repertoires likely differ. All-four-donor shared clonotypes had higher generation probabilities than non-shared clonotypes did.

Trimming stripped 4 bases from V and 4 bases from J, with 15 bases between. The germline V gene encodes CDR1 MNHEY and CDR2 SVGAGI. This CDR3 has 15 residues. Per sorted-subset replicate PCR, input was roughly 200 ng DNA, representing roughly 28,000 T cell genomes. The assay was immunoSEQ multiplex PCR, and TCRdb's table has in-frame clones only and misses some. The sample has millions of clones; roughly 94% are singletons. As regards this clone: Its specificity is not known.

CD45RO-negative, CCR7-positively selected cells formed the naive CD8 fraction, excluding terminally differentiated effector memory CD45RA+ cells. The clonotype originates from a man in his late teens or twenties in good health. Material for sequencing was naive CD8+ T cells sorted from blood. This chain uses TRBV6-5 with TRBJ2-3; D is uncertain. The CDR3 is CASSSTLQMADTQYF. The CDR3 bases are TGTGCCAGCAGTTCCACACTACAAATGGCAGATACGCAGTATTTT.